This T cell receptor (beta chain) was observed in a study of radiation and T cells in renal cell carcinoma (dated by TCRdb to 2020 to 2021). For context, the study as a whole: A total of 50 or so samples underwent TCR beta sequencing, made up of roughly 26 tumors and about 27 peripheral blood samples. The last blood draw happened 4 weeks after radiation, timed to coincide with nephrectomy. A total of 3.5 million to 4.5 million unique CDR3 nucleotide sequences, encoding 2.7 million or so unique CDR3 amino acid sequences, were found across all 50 or so samples.

What the authors observed across the whole study: In blood, the top tumor clonotypes increased from baseline to 2 weeks after radiation and then shrank by 4 weeks, which suggests a temporary expansion of tumor-resident clones. With a single-armed trial design, the study had no way to address how radiation dose or scheduling affects the TCR repertoire. Tracking of blood repertoire dynamics stopped at approximately four weeks after treatment, with no follow-up past that point. Because no pretreatment tumor biopsies were available, whether clonotypes were present in the tumor at baseline could not be determined.

Following the manufacturer's recommendations, the immunoSEQ kit was used to generate TCR beta libraries from genomic DNA. To prepare the libraries, a first multiplex PCR with proprietary primers was run, followed by a second PCR that added unique barcodes, and a bead cleanup was done after each round. Each sample batch included a kit-provided positive control reaction and a negative control reaction. The final libraries were assessed on an Agilent 4200 TapeStation D1000 ScreenTape, pooled by volume, and quantified by qPCR. Sequencing was performed on an Illumina NextSeq500 with a MidOutput 150-cycle cartridge, and 156 Read1 and 15 Index1 cycles were run with kit custom primers. The pooled library was loaded at approximately 1 pM, with an approximately 21% PhiX control spiked in. Per the source publication's procedure: Vendor-processed data were analyzed in R, with a clonotype defined as all T cells sharing the same CDR3 nucleotide sequence. In the clone abundance analyses, frequencies were normalized to the 10,000 most abundant clones in each sample. Public T cell clones, which averaged fewer than five per sample, were excluded before analysis. A difference in abundance of at least 32-fold between compartments was used to define tumor-enriched and baseline blood-enriched clonotypes. A beta-binomial differential abundance model was used to identify clonotypes that expanded or contracted between blood time points. Similarity between tumor and blood repertoires was quantified using the Baroni-Urbani and Buser coefficient, and groups were compared with two-tailed Wilcoxon tests in R. TCRdb took over this immuneACCESS table, retaining in-frame rearrangements with V and J assigned. Such tables are incomplete; in checked studies, under half of the missing clones stem from an unresolved V gene, and the remainder is unexplained. The V and J calls and clone size were taken over from that table, and D and trimming were inferred from the DNA. This sample has approximately 80,000 clones in its table, and about 89% of those were observed once. The top ten constitute 5% to 7.5% of the sample.

Worth noting for this clone: The antigen this receptor binds is unknown. Base-call qualities are not available, and no considerably larger clone is one nucleotide away.

V is cut back by 1 base and J by 1 base, with 7 bases in the junction unmatched. Its CDR3 holds 17 amino acids, cysteine through phenylalanine. The retained sequence is limited to the CDR3, 51 bases, with the frame set at the first base. The germline V gene (reference sequence) sets CDR1 to MNHEY and CDR2 to SMNVEV. Interpreted using the paper, the time point label stands for: blood 4 weeks post-SBRT, at nephrectomy. The label giving this sample's treatment or condition can be read as: 15 Gy SBRT to primary tumor, nephrectomy 4 weeks later. The samples were obtained from a clinical trial, where primary renal cell carcinomas were treated with 15 Gy stereotactic body radiation therapy and then removed by nephrectomy 4 weeks afterward. To follow tumor-enriched clonotypes, peripheral blood was collected serially from radiation-treated patients at baseline and again at 2 weeks and 4 weeks after SBRT. All patients had renal cell carcinoma with clear cell pathology. Genomic DNA for TCR sequencing was prepared using the QIAamp DNA Blood Mini Kit (Qiagen). Samples were included in the analyses only if all quality control checks were passed.

This receptor was identified in a woman in her 70s with renal cell carcinoma. The sequenced sample was blood, obtained from a patient whose treatment included radiotherapy and nephrectomy. The rearranged chain carries TRBV27 and TRBJ1-1; 9 bases in the junction line up with TRBD1. The CDR3 region: CASSLFGTGLGNTEAFF. The DNA reads TGTGCCAGCAGTTTATTCGGGACAGGGCTAGGGAACACTGAAGCTTTCTTT.